Below, one T cell receptor (beta chain) is given with its context. In germline, CDR1 is SGHTA, CDR2 FQGNSA. The CDR3 consists of 15 residues. Trimming left V 3 bases short and J 6 bases short, with 15 bases between. As part of library construction, unique molecular identifiers were attached to individual cDNA molecules. One entry per CDR3 protein results from TCRdb running MiXCR on the 5' RACE reads. Of 100,000 to 140,000 distinct CDR3 sequences in the sample, 11% were seen once. This sample was taken from a study of early T cells in non-severe SARS-CoV-2 infection. Study summary: Sequencing used unsorted whole-blood bulk RNA, so chains lack pairing.

This chain uses TRBV7-2 with TRBJ2-4; D possibly corresponds to TRBD2 (5 bases). This TCR was sampled from an adult who was a healthcare worker with PCR-confirmed SARS-CoV-2 infection or an uninfected control (not recorded which). The sample taken for sequencing was whole blood. The DNA for the CDR3 is TGTGCCAGCAGCTTGGGCCCCGGGATAGGAAACATTCAGTACTTC. Its protein is CASSLGPGIGNIQYF.